Listed below are T cell receptor beta chains from one sample, sequenced in a study of blood T cell repertoires in COVID-19. The data were produced by immunoSEQ multiplex PCR, yet TCRdb's version contains in-frame clones alone and is incomplete. Among 100,000 or so clones listed, around 90% were seen once. Sample: peripheral blood. The receptors originated from a woman in her sixties with acute or convalescent COVID-19. Each CDR3 is given with its conserved first and last residue. A D gene is named only where the DNA matches it firmly. Size is omitted from some rows. Given values are once, few, many or a class for expanded clones.

D gene: -; V gene: TRBV12-3/TRBV12-4; J gene: TRBJ1-2; CDR3 length: 13; clone size: -; CDR3 DNA: TGTGCCAGCAGTTTCCGACAGACGGAAGGCTACACCTTC; CDR3 protein: CASSFRQTEGYTF
D gene: -; V gene: TRBV21-1; J gene: TRBJ2-2; CDR3 length: 15; clone size: -; CDR3 DNA: TGTGCCAGCAGTAGACTAGCGGGAGGGACCGGGGAGCTGTTTTTT; CDR3 protein: CASSRLAGGTGELFF
D gene: -; V gene: TRBV12-5; J gene: TRBJ1-1; CDR3 length: 13; clone size: -; CDR3 DNA: TGTGCTAGTGGTTTGCCCCGGGGTGTCACGGCTTTCTTT; CDR3 protein: CASGLPRGVTAFF
D gene: -; V gene: TRBV5-1; J gene: TRBJ2-1; CDR3 length: 13; clone size: -; CDR3 DNA: TGCGCCAGCAGTTCCCTTACTTGGAATGAGCAGTTCTTC; CDR3 protein: CASSSLTWNEQFF
D gene: -; V gene: TRBV18; J gene: TRBJ1-4; CDR3 length: 14; clone size: -; CDR3 DNA: TGTGCCAGCTCAGTGATGGCGGAAACTGAAAAACTGTTTTTT; CDR3 protein: CASSVMAETEKLFF
D gene: TRBD1; V gene: TRBV19; J gene: TRBJ2-3; CDR3 length: 15; clone size: once; CDR3 DNA: TGTGCCAGTAGTAGGAGACAGGGGGCAACAGATACGCAGTATTTT; CDR3 protein: CASSRRQGATDTQYF
D gene: -; V gene: TRBV5-1; J gene: TRBJ1-2; CDR3 length: 12; clone size: -; CDR3 DNA: TGCGCCAGCAGCTTTCGGACTAGTGGCTACACCTTC; CDR3 protein: CASSFRTSGYTF
D gene: TRBD1; V gene: TRBV10-3; J gene: TRBJ2-2; CDR3 length: 15; clone size: -; CDR3 DNA: TGTGCCATCAGTGGGACAGGGGTGGTGTCCGGGGAGCTGTTTTTT; CDR3 protein: CAISGTGVVSGELFF
D gene: -; V gene: TRBV19; J gene: TRBJ2-2; CDR3 length: 15; clone size: -; CDR3 DNA: TGTGCCAGTAGTATAGTTCAGACTGCCTCCGGGGAGCTGTTTTTT; CDR3 protein: CASSIVQTASGELFF
D gene: -; V gene: TRBV7-9; J gene: TRBJ1-2; CDR3 length: 16; clone size: -; CDR3 DNA: TGTGCCAGCAGCTTAGTCGGAACAGTCCTGGCATCGGGCTACACCTTC; CDR3 protein: CASSLVGTVLASGYTF
D gene: -; V gene: TRBV27; J gene: TRBJ1-3; CDR3 length: 14; clone size: -; CDR3 DNA: TGTGCCAGCAGTTTATCTCTATCTGGAAACACCATATATTTT; CDR3 protein: CASSLSLSGNTIYF
D gene: -; V gene: TRBV6-2/TRBV6-3; J gene: TRBJ1-2; CDR3 length: 14; clone size: -; CDR3 DNA: TGTGCCAGCAGTGAGACAGTCCCTAACTATGGCTACACCTTC; CDR3 protein: CASSETVPNYGYTF
D gene: TRBD1; V gene: TRBV30; J gene: TRBJ1-4; CDR3 length: 16; clone size: -; CDR3 DNA: TGTGCCTGGAGCCGGACAGGGGGCGGATTGGGTGAAAAACTGTTTTTT; CDR3 protein: CAWSRTGGGLGEKLFF
D gene: TRBD1; V gene: TRBV14; J gene: TRBJ1-2; CDR3 length: 15; clone size: -; CDR3 DNA: TGTGCCAGCAGCCCGACGGGACAGGAGGTCTATGGCTACACCTTC; CDR3 protein: CASSPTGQEVYGYTF
D gene: -; V gene: TRBV5-1; J gene: TRBJ1-1; CDR3 length: 14; clone size: -; CDR3 DNA: TGCGCCAGCAGCGCTAACCGGTTGAACACTGAAGCTTTCTTT; CDR3 protein: CASSANRLNTEAFF
D gene: -; V gene: TRBV11-2; J gene: TRBJ1-5; CDR3 length: 13; clone size: -; CDR3 DNA: TGTGCCAGCAGCTTAACAGAAAATCAGCCCCAGCATTTT; CDR3 protein: CASSLTENQPQHF
D gene: TRBD1; V gene: TRBV5-1; J gene: TRBJ2-7; CDR3 length: 14; clone size: -; CDR3 DNA: TGCGCCAGCAGCTCCGGGACAGGGGGCCTCGAGCAGTACTTC; CDR3 protein: CASSSGTGGLEQYF
D gene: -; V gene: TRBV29-1; J gene: TRBJ1-1; CDR3 length: 13; clone size: -; CDR3 DNA: TGCAGCGCTGTCCTGGCGGTGAACACTGAAGCTTTCTTT; CDR3 protein: CSAVLAVNTEAFF
D gene: -; V gene: TRBV2; J gene: TRBJ2-3; CDR3 length: 15; clone size: -; CDR3 DNA: TGTGCCAGCAGTCCCCGGGACTGGAACACAGATACGCAGTATTTT; CDR3 protein: CASSPRDWNTDTQYF
D gene: TRBD1; V gene: TRBV3-1/TRBV3-2; J gene: TRBJ1-1; CDR3 length: 15; clone size: -; CDR3 DNA: TGTGCCAGCACCCAAACAGGGGTGGGGAACACTGAAGCTTTCTTT; CDR3 protein: CASTQTGVGNTEAFF
D gene: TRBD1; V gene: TRBV6-5; J gene: TRBJ1-4; CDR3 length: 13; clone size: -; CDR3 DNA: TGTGCCAGCAGAGGGACAGCTAATGAAAAACTGTTTTTT; CDR3 protein: CASRGTANEKLFF
D gene: TRBD1; V gene: TRBV19; J gene: TRBJ1-1; CDR3 length: 16; clone size: -; CDR3 DNA: TGTGCCAGTCAGCCCCTTAACAGGGGATTATTCACTGAAGCTTTCTTT; CDR3 protein: CASQPLNRGLFTEAFF
D gene: TRBD2; V gene: TRBV11-2; J gene: TRBJ2-1; CDR3 length: 16; clone size: -; CDR3 DNA: TGTGCCAGCAGCCCAGGACTAGCGGGAGTGTACAATGAGCAGTTCTTC; CDR3 protein: CASSPGLAGVYNEQFF
D gene: -; V gene: TRBV5-1; J gene: TRBJ2-1; CDR3 length: 13; clone size: -; CDR3 DNA: TGCGCCAGCCGGCTCCCCCTCAGCGGTGAGCAGTTCTTC; CDR3 protein: CASRLPLSGEQFF
D gene: TRBD1; V gene: TRBV7-7; J gene: TRBJ2-1; CDR3 length: 14; clone size: once; CDR3 DNA: TGTGCTAGCAGCTTGGGGACAGGCCACAATGAGCAGTTCTTC; CDR3 protein: CASSLGTGHNEQFF
D gene: TRBD1; V gene: TRBV28; J gene: TRBJ1-6; CDR3 length: 15; clone size: -; CDR3 DNA: TGTGCCAGCAGTTTTGAGGGACAGGGGAATTCACCCCTCCACTTT; CDR3 protein: CASSFEGQGNSPLHF
D gene: -; V gene: TRBV6-4; J gene: TRBJ1-6; CDR3 length: 17; clone size: once; CDR3 DNA: TGTGCCAGCAAGAAAACGGGACACCAGACCGATAATTCACCCCTCCACTTT; CDR3 protein: CASKKTGHQTDNSPLHF
D gene: TRBD1; V gene: TRBV29-1; J gene: TRBJ1-2; CDR3 length: 11; clone size: -; CDR3 DNA: TGCAGCGTCACACAGGGGCATGGCTACACCTTC; CDR3 protein: CSVTQGHGYTF
D gene: -; V gene: TRBV28; J gene: TRBJ2-3; CDR3 length: 14; clone size: once; CDR3 DNA: TGTGCCAGCAGTCGAGCTACAGGGACAGATACGCAGTATTTT; CDR3 protein: CASSRATGTDTQYF
D gene: TRBD1; V gene: TRBV19; J gene: TRBJ1-2; CDR3 length: 15; clone size: once; CDR3 DNA: TGTGCCAGTAGTAACCGGGACAGCAAGAACTATGGCTACACCTTC; CDR3 protein: CASSNRDSKNYGYTF
D gene: -; V gene: TRBV19; J gene: TRBJ2-7; CDR3 length: 15; clone size: -; CDR3 DNA: TGTGCCAGTAGTATAAGTGACAGCAGCTCCTACGAGCAGTACTTC; CDR3 protein: CASSISDSSSYEQYF
D gene: TRBD1; V gene: TRBV24-1; J gene: TRBJ1-2; CDR3 length: 14; clone size: -; CDR3 DNA: TGTGCCACCAGTGAGACCCGGGACAGCTATGGCTACACCTTC; CDR3 protein: CATSETRDSYGYTF
D gene: TRBD1; V gene: TRBV30; J gene: TRBJ2-2; CDR3 length: 13; clone size: -; CDR3 DNA: TGTGCCTGGAGCACACAGGGGCCCGGGGAGCTGTTTTTT; CDR3 protein: CAWSTQGPGELFF